This T cell receptor beta chain was documented in a study of cytomegalovirus exposure and HLA in healthy donors. Looked up from germline, CDR1 is MNHEY and CDR2 is SMNVEV (reference sequence). This CDR3 spans 14 amino acids. This clone was recorded once. The antigen remains unidentified. Study results and caveats: When analyzed later, a missense DCLRE1C variant was found to be linked to TCR beta V- and J-gene trimming. Across HLA loci, a later analysis found differing TCR association rates, with DRB1 most and HLA-C fewest. Most of the TCR beta V segments (in an earlier analysis) were productive either about 90% or about 30% of the time. For most subjects, TCR beta sequences were reported to predict HLA-A and HLA-B alleles with accuracy.

PCR involved 60 Vbeta and 13 Jbeta primers. Assay used: immunoSEQ multiplex PCR; TCRdb lists only in-frame clones, some missing. The sample yields some 120,000 clones, more than 80% seen once. The chain couples TRBV27 to TRBJ2-5; D is unclear. The tail of the sequence fits TRBJ2-7 better, so the J call may be wrong. The sample taken for sequencing was PBMCs. The TCR comes from a man aged 30-40 years in good health and CMV-seronegative. The CDR3 loop is CASSFRYGSYEQYF. The CDR3 bases are TGTGCCAGCAGTTTTCGGTACGGTTCCTACGAGCAGTACTTC.